These 29 T cell receptor beta chains were all obtained from the same sample, sequenced in a study of OX40 agonist ivuxolimab in advanced cancers. Assay: immunoSEQ multiplex PCR; the TCRdb copy retains only in-frame clones and omits some. The data show 70,000 to 90,000 clones, approximately 84% seen once. The sequencing here drew on CD4+ or CD8+ T cells sorted from blood, taken in a trial of the OX40 agonist ivuxolimab. These TCRs come from an adult with an advanced solid tumor such as melanoma, head and neck, liver or kidney cancer.

The chain has TRBV14 and TRBJ2-1; perhaps TRBD2 as D (7 bases). The CDR3 extends over 17 amino acids. CDR1 is SGHDN and CDR2 is FVKESK in the germline V gene. Trimming cost V 3 bases and J 1 base, with 16 bases left between them. The CDR3 reads CASSHYRGAGSYNEQFF. The CDR3, as DNA: TGTGCCAGCAGCCATTATCGGGGGGCAGGATCCTACAATGAGCAGTTCTTC.

This clone was picked up many times. The V gene is TRBV5-4, the J gene TRBJ1-2; TRBD1 is a possible D gene (6 bases). CDR1 and CDR2 (germline): SGHNT, YYREEE (reference sequence). This CDR3 region has 13 residues. The V gene lost 0 bases and the J gene lost 7 bases, with 10 bases spanning the gap. CDR3 in amino acids: CASSLGQVFGYTF. CDR3 DNA: TGTGCCAGCAGCTTGGGACAGGTTTTTGGCTACACCTTC. Using reference TRBV5-4 and TRBJ1-2 for the parts outside the CDR3, the full variable domain is ETGVTQSPTHLIKTRGQQVTLRCSSQSGHNTVSWYQQALGQGPQFIFQYYREEENGRGNFPPRFSGLQFPNYSSELNVNALELDDSALYLCASSLGQVFGYTFGSGTRLTVV.

The rearrangement joins TRBV30 to TRBJ2-2; D remains ambiguous. The CDR3 runs 11 residues. Trimming pared 5 bases from V and 7 bases from J, leaving 8 bases between. Per the germline V gene, CDR1 is GTSNPN and CDR2 is SVGIG (reference sequence). CDR3: CAWGFHGELFF. As DNA, the CDR3 is TGTGCCTGGGGGTTTCACGGGGAGCTGTTTTTT.

The CDR3 is CASSVGMGQGSRNEQFF. The CDR3 DNA sequence: TGTGCCAGCAGCGTAGGTATGGGACAGGGGTCTCGCAATGAGCAGTTCTTC. V is TRBV9 and J is TRBJ2-1; 10 nucleotides match TRBD1. The V segment lost 0 bases and the J segment 6 bases; nucleotides outside the gene matches: 9. This CDR3 is built from 17 residues. CDR1 and CDR2 (germline): SGDLS, YYNGEE.

This chain joins TRBV2 and TRBJ1-2; TRBD1 agrees at 10 bases. CDR3 length: 18 amino acids. Trimming cost V 1 base and J 8 bases; bases outside gene matches: 16. Germline V CDR1 and CDR2: SNHLY, FYNNEI. The CDR3 DNA follows: TGTGCCAGCAGTGAAGTTTCAGGAGCGGACAGGGGGTCACGCGGCTACACCTTC. It encodes CASSEVSGADRGSRGYTF.

V and J are TRBV5-5 and TRBJ2-7, with no clear D. With 2 bases removed from V and 2 bases from J, the gap between germline ends came to 8 bases. The CDR3 is 13 residues long. Germline V gene sequence: CDR1 SGHKS, CDR2 YYEKEE (reference sequence). The CDR3 region is CASSFRQAYEQYF. The CDR3 bases are TGTGCCAGCAGCTTCAGGCAAGCCTACGAGCAGTACTTC.

The chain links TRBV7-9 to TRBJ1-3; 7 bases align to TRBD1. Germline CDR1 is SEHNR and CDR2 is FQNEAQ (reference sequence). The CDR3 totals 18 residues. After removal of 2 bases from V and 0 bases from J, the junction contained 10 bases not matched to a gene. The CDR3 DNA sequence: TGTGCCAGCAGCTTAAGGAGGACAGGTGTCCCCTCTGGAAACACCATATATTTT. Amino acid sequence: CASSLRRTGVPSGNTIYF.

The chain couples TRBV7-3 to TRBJ2-1, with D uncertain. The V gene's germline CDR1 is SGHTA and CDR2 FQGTGA. Trimming cost V 0 bases and J 0 bases, with 9 bases left between them. CDR3 size: 16 residues. CDR3 in DNA: TGTGCCAGCAGCTTAACTGTTGGGGTCTCCTACAATGAGCAGTTCTTC. It specifies CASSLTVGVSYNEQFF.

This chain links TRBV7-2 with TRBJ1-2; TRBD1 might be the D (6 bases). The V gene lost 1 base and the J gene lost 8 bases, with 14 bases spanning the gap. The CDR3 runs 14 residues. Germline V lookup: CDR1 SGHTA, CDR2 FQGNSA. The CDR3, as DNA: TGTGCCAGCAGCTTAGAACAGGGCCTTCGAGGCTACACCTTC. Its translation is CASSLEQGLRGYTF.

V gene TRBV2 combines with J gene TRBJ1-5, with D perhaps matching TRBD1 (5 bases). V was shortened by 6 bases and J by 2 bases, with 8 bases between the two germline ends. Germline V gene lookup returns CDR1 SNHLY and CDR2 FYNNEI. The CDR3 has 13 amino acids. CDR3 nucleotide sequence: TGTGCCAGCAGATGGGGGGGCAATCAGCCCCAGCATTTT. Amino acid sequence: CASRWGGNQPQHF. Filled out from reference TRBV2 and TRBJ1-5, the complete variable domain reads EPEVTQTPSHQVTQMGQEVILRCVPISNHLYFYWYRQILGQKVEFLVSFYNNEISEKSEIFDDQFSVERPDGSNFTLKIRSTKLEDSAMYFCASRWGGNQPQHFGDGTRLSIL.

The gene calls are TRBV5-4 and TRBJ1-4; no clear D gene. V shed 0 bases and J shed 2 bases, with 5 bases lying between them. Germline CDR1 reads SGHNT; CDR2 reads YYREEE (reference sequence). The CDR3 is 14 residues long. In nucleotides, the CDR3 is TGTGCCAGCAGCTTGGGCCAGACTAATGAAAAACTGTTTTTT. Translated: CASSLGQTNEKLFF.

The chain links TRBV14 to TRBJ1-2; D possibly corresponds to TRBD1 (6 bases). Trimming removed 3 bases from V and 7 bases from J, with 9 bases in between. The CDR3 has 12 amino acids. CDR1 and CDR2 (germline): SGHDN, FVKESK. CDR3 nucleotide sequence: TGTGCCAGCAGCCACCAGACAGGTGGCTACACCTTC. It is translated as CASSHQTGGYTF.

The V call is TRBV5-5, the J call TRBJ1-5; TRBD1 aligns across 7 bases. Losses at the gene ends were 2 bases for V and 7 bases for J; bases not matched to a gene: 6. Germline assignment: CDR1 SGHKS and CDR2 YYEKEE (reference sequence). The CDR3 is made up of 14 amino acids. The DNA for the CDR3 is TGTGCCAGCAGCTTAAGACAGGGCCCCCAGCCCCAGCATTTT. This sequence encodes CASSLRQGPQPQHF. Drawing the rest from reference TRBV5-5 and TRBJ1-5, the complete variable domain is DAGVTQSPTHLIKTRGQQVTLRCSPISGHKSVSWYQQVLGQGPQFIFQYYEKEERGRGNFPDRFSARQFPNYSSELNVNALLLGDSALYLCASSLRQGPQPQHFGDGTRLSIL.

The rearrangement links TRBV27 to TRBJ2-7, with unresolved D. V was cut by 3 bases and J by 7 bases, with 4 bases left in between. The length of the CDR3 is 10 residues. CDR1 and CDR2 (germline): MNHEY, SMNVEV (reference sequence). This CDR3 is CASSLGEQYF. The CDR3 bases are TGTGCCAGCAGTTTGGGTGAGCAGTACTTC.

This chain joins TRBV18 and TRBJ2-7, with 9 bases lining up with TRBD2. Unmatched junction bases numbered 5, after V lost 2 bases and J lost 0 bases. CDR3 length: 16 residues. Looked up from germline, CDR1 is KGHSH and CDR2 is LQKENI. CDR3 amino acids: CASSPNSGRYSYEQYF. The DNA for the CDR3 is TGTGCCAGCTCACCAAATAGCGGGAGATACTCCTACGAGCAGTACTTC.

This clone is a singleton in its sample. This chain uses TRBV18 with TRBJ2-4, with 9 bases aligning to TRBD1. The CDR3 is 16 residues long. The trim removed 3 bases at V and 0 bases at J, leaving 3 bases unmatched. The germline V gene encodes CDR1 KGHSH and CDR2 LQKENI. CDR3 sequence reads: CASSPRDRVAKNIQYF. The CDR3 nucleotides are TGTGCCAGCTCACCTCGGGACAGGGTAGCCAAAAACATTCAGTACTTC.

V usage is TRBV6-1 and J usage is TRBJ2-7; 13 bases are a match to TRBD2. Germline V gives CDR1 MNHNS, CDR2 SASEGT. V dropped 11 bases and J dropped 3; count of bases not matched to a gene: 7. This CDR3 is 14 amino acids long. CDR3 protein: CAGSTSGGIYEQYF. Written as DNA, the CDR3 is TGTGCCGGATCGACTAGCGGGGGGATCTACGAGCAGTACTTC.

The rearrangement uses TRBV4-2 and TRBJ2-1, with D perhaps given as TRBD1 or TRBD2 (5 bases each). With 1 base removed from V and 2 bases from J, the gap between germline ends came to 27 bases. The CDR3 runs 21 residues. The germline CDR1 and CDR2 sequences are LGHNA and YNFKEQ. The CDR3 is CASSQVRARGRLVRTYNEQFF. In DNA, the CDR3 is TGTGCCAGCAGCCAAGTCAGGGCGAGGGGACGGTTGGTTCGAACCTACAATGAGCAGTTCTTC.

The gene calls are TRBV4-3 and TRBJ2-2; D remains unclear. This CDR3 region has 13 residues. Germline V gene sequence: CDR1 LGHNA, CDR2 YSLEER. Trimming took off 3 bases at V and 6 bases at J, with 8 bases between the two ends. This CDR3 reads CASSQGGPGELFF. DNA of the CDR3: TGCGCCAGCAGCCAGGGTGGGCCCGGGGAGCTGTTTTTT.

The genes are TRBV11-2 and TRBJ2-7, with D possibly TRBD1 on 6 matching bases. There are 14 residues in the CDR3. Per the germline V gene, CDR1 is SGHAT and CDR2 is FQNNGV. Trimming removed 0 bases from V and 6 bases from J, with 12 bases in between. Here the CDR3 DNA reads TGTGCCAGCAGCTTAGACAGGGGAATCGGCGAGCAGTACTTC. This sequence encodes CASSLDRGIGEQYF.

This chain links TRBV7-8 with TRBJ1-6; D is possibly TRBD1 (5 bases). The CDR3 has 17 amino acids. Trimming pared 1 base from V and 0 bases from J, leaving 10 bases between. Per germline, CDR1 SGHVS and CDR2 FQNEAQ. This chain's CDR3 is CASSLEGRSSYNSPLHF. The CDR3 DNA sequence: TGTGCCAGCAGCTTAGAGGGGAGGAGCTCCTATAATTCACCCCTCCACTTT. Looking up the rest from reference TRBV7-8 and TRBJ1-6 gives the full variable domain: GAGVSQSPRYKVAKRGQDVALRCDPISGHVSLFWYQQALGQGPEFLTYFQNEAQLDKSGLPSDRFFAERPEGSVSTLKIQRTQQEDSAVYLCASSLEGRSSYNSPLHFGNGTRLTVT.

The V call is TRBV19, the J call TRBJ1-5; 8 bases line up with TRBD1. Germline loops: CDR1 LNHDA, CDR2 SQIVND (reference sequence). J gave up 4 bases and V 3 bases, and 5 bases lay outside the gene matches. The CDR3 extends over 15 amino acids. The CDR3 region has the DNA TGTGCCAGTAGTATGGACAGGGTCGATAATCAGCCCCAGCATTTT. This codes for CASSMDRVDNQPQHF.

The chain employs TRBV18 and TRBJ2-7, with a tentative D call TRBD2 (6 bases). The CDR3 runs to 15 residues. Trimming shortened V by 6 bases and J by 2 bases, and 17 bases separated the two germline ends. From germline, CDR1 is KGHSH and CDR2 LQKENI. The CDR3 here is CASSGPGTYTYEQYF. In DNA, the CDR3 is TGTGCCAGCTCCGGACCGGGGACTTACACCTACGAGCAGTACTTC.

The V call is TRBV5-1, the J call TRBJ2-5; 7 nucleotides align to TRBD1. The CDR3 is made up of 16 amino acids. Trimming took 6 bases from V and 4 from J; bases not matched to a gene: 15. Germline values: CDR1 SGHRS, CDR2 YFSETQ. The CDR3 nucleotides are TGCGCCAGCAATATCAGGGCCTCAGGGGGAAGAGAGACCCAGTACTTC. This encodes CASNIRASGGRETQYF.

J is TRBJ2-7 and V is TRBV6-1; possibly TRBD2 for D (6 bases). Germline V gives CDR1 MNHNS, CDR2 SASEGT. The CDR3 length is 15 residues. Deletions cut 7 bases from V and 2 bases from J, with 18 bases between. This chain's CDR3 is CASNLIGGDTYEQYF. In nucleotides, the CDR3 is TGTGCCAGCAATCTAATTGGCGGGGATACCTACGAGCAGTACTTC.

The rearrangement uses TRBV19 and TRBJ2-7, with 7 bases identical to TRBD2. Germline CDR1 reads LNHDA; CDR2 reads SQIVND (reference sequence). The CDR3 totals 14 residues. The V segment lost 6 bases and the J segment 2 bases; nucleotides outside the gene matches: 7. The chain's CDR3 is CASRPGTTTYEQYF. CDR3 DNA: TGTGCCAGTAGACCCGGGACTACCACCTACGAGCAGTACTTC.

This chain's CDR3 is CASSLAPGIEKLFF. As DNA, the CDR3 is TGTGCCAGCAGCTTAGCACCGGGGATTGAAAAACTGTTTTTT. The gene calls are TRBV7-3 and TRBJ1-4, with no clear D. V lost 2 bases and J 7 bases, leaving 11 bases between the germline ends. Germline CDR1 SGHTA, CDR2 FQGTGA. This CDR3 has 14 residues.

The V and J genes are TRBV7-8 and TRBJ2-3; D ambiguous. Trimming removed 5 bases at V and 2 bases at J, with 17 bases between. CDR3 length: 16 amino acids. Germline CDR1 reads SGHVS; CDR2 reads FQNEAQ. The DNA of the CDR3 is TGTGCCAGCAGCCCGAAAAGGACCAGTCCCACAGATACGCAGTATTTT. Protein sequence: CASSPKRTSPTDTQYF. The variable domain in full, completed from reference TRBV7-8 and TRBJ2-3, reads GAGVSQSPRYKVAKRGQDVALRCDPISGHVSLFWYQQALGQGPEFLTYFQNEAQLDKSGLPSDRFFAERPEGSVSTLKIQRTQQEDSAVYLCASSPKRTSPTDTQYFGPGTRLTVL.

The V gene is TRBV7-9, the J gene TRBJ2-5; 7 nucleotides line up with TRBD2. V shed 8 bases, J shed 11 bases, and the junction held 17 bases outside the gene matches. This CDR3 spans 14 amino acids. CDR1 and CDR2 from the germline V gene are SEHNR and FQNEAQ (reference sequence). In nucleotides, the CDR3 is TGTGCCAGCTTACCCCCCGGGGGGACGCTGGAGCAGTACTTC. It translates to CASLPPGGTLEQYF. Using reference TRBV7-9 and TRBJ2-5 for the parts outside the CDR3, the full variable domain is DTGVSQNPRHKITKRGQNVTFRCDPISEHNRLYWYRQTLGQGPEFLTYFQNEAQLEKSRLLSDRFSAERPKGSFSTLEIQRTEQGDSAMYLCASLPPGGTLEQYFGPGTRLLVL.